This T cell receptor beta chain was documented in a study of OX40 agonist ivuxolimab in advanced cancers. In the study overall: Patients took ivuxolimab, an agonistic anti-OX40 (CD134) antibody. Points from the study as a whole: Averaged across samples, CD8+ T cells carried more expanded clones than CD4+ did.

Measured with immunoSEQ multiplex PCR; TCRdb has only the in-frame clones, and not every one. There are around 70,000 clones in the sample; roughly 89% occur only once, and around 0.77% lies in the top ten. Patients were ineligible given autoimmune disease history or systemic immunosuppression. Comments on this clone: The antigen remains unidentified.

Trimming cost V 0 bases and J 8 bases; bases outside gene matches: 16. The CDR3 is 18 amino acids. Germline V gene lookup returns CDR1 SGDLS and CDR2 YYNGEE. This clonotype originated in an adult with an advanced solid tumor such as melanoma, head and neck, liver or kidney cancer. The chain links TRBV9 to TRBJ2-1, with 8 bases fitting TRBD2. Sequenced here: CD4+ or CD8+ T cells sorted from blood, sampled in a trial of the OX40 agonist ivuxolimab. As DNA, the CDR3 is TGTGCCAGCAGCGTAGTCCCCCTCGGGGGGGTGGGGGTTTATGAGCAGTTCTTC. The encoded protein is CASSVVPLGGVGVYEQFF.